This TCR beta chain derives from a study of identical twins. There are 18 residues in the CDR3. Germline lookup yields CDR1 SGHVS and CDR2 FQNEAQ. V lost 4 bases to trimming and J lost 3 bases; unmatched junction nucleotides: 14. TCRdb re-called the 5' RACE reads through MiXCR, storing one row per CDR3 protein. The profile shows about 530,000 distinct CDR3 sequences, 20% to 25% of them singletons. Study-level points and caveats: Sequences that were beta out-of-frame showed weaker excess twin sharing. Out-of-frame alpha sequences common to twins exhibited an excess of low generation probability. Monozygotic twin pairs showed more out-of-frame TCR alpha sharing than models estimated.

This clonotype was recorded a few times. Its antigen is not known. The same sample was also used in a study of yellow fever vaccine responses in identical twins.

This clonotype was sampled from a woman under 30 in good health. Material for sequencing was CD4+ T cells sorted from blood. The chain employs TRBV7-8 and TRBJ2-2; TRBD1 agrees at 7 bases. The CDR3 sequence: CASSSRQGVWSDTGELFF. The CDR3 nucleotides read TGTGCCAGCAGCTCCAGACAGGGTGTTTGGTCGGACACCGGGGAGCTGTTTTTT.